This T cell receptor beta chain was sequenced in a study of blood T cell repertoires in COVID-19. In the study overall: COVID-19 samples, acute and convalescent, were from the United States, Italy and Spain. T cells, B-cell-depleted T cells, or PBMCs provided the cDNA or gDNA that served as material.

The Seattle patients joined while their infection was active and were tracked longitudinally afterward. Original processing notes: Cell counts per sample came from amplifying reference gene primers. This table comes from immunoSEQ multiplex PCR, and its TCRdb copy is limited to in-frame clones, with some not included. Clone size and V and J calls were adopted from that table, with D and trimming inferred from the DNA. The table has about 180,000 clones, about four fifths seen once. From germline, CDR1 is KGHSH and CDR2 LQKENI. With 1 base removed from V and 0 bases from J, the gap between germline ends came to 10 bases. This CDR3 spans 16 amino acids.

The source is an older woman with COVID-19, enrolled during active disease. The sequencing input was peripheral blood. V usage is TRBV18 and J usage is TRBJ1-5, with TRBD1 as a possible D gene (5 bases). The CDR3 sequence: CASSPQEGNSNQPQHF. The CDR3 DNA is TGTGCCAGCTCACCACAGGAGGGGAATAGCAATCAGCCCCAGCATTTT.